This TCR beta chain is from a study of T cell changes during pregnancy in multiple sclerosis. CDR3 length: 13 residues. Trimming removed 5 bases at V and 7 bases at J, with 14 bases between. Germline CDR1 SEHNR, CDR2 FQNEAQ (reference sequence). Clones were sequenced by immunoSEQ multiplex PCR, and TCRdb holds only the in-frame ones, with some missing. The sample has some 80,000 clones; approximately 88% are singletons. The chain has TRBV7-9 and TRBJ1-2, with a tentative D call TRBD1 (5 bases). The sample consisted of peripheral blood, taken in the first trimester of pregnancy. This clonotype was sampled from a female donor in good health, enrolled as a control in a pregnancy study. The CDR3 nucleotides are TGTGCCAGCAGCGGGCGGGGCAACGGTGGCTACACCTTC. As protein: CASSGRGNGGYTF.